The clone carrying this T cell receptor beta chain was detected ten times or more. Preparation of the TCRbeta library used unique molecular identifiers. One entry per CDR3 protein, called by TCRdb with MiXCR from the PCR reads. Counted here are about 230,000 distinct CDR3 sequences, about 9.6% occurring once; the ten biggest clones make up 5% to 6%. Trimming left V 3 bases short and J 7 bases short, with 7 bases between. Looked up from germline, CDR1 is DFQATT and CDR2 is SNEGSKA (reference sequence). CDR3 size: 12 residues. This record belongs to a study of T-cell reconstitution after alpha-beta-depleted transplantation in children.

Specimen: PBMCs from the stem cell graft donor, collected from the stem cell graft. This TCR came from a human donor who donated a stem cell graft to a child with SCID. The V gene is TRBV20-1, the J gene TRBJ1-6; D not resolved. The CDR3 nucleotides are TGCAGTGCTAGTGACCCAAATTCACCCCTCCACTTT. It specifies CSASDPNSPLHF.